This TCR beta chain was captured by sequencing in a study of blood T cell repertoires in COVID-19 (dated by TCRdb to the early 2020s). Study-wide context: The collaborator samples originated in the United States, Italy and Spain and spanned the acute and convalescent phases of COVID-19. Where available, HLA class I and class II types were taken from metadata supplied by the sample provider and were not determined by assay-based typing. Sample metadata almost always included a de-identified subject ID, COVID-19 status, age in years and sex. The prospective study material was composed of cDNA or gDNA derived from T cells, B-cell-depleted T cells, or PBMCs. Subjects who had been exposed to COVID-19, were actively infected with it, or had recovered from it provided the deeply sampled blood TCRbeta repertoires that made up the dataset. The samples were drawn from the first 160 participants of the ongoing ImmuneRACE study and from 1,254 subjects provided by 6 global collaborators. The repertoires were made available in a free public database intended to serve as a resource for research on the immune response to SARS-CoV-2. Results the study describes overall, beyond this receptor: The amount of clinical and demographic metadata varied by source and participant and was provided uncurated.

V loses 4 bases of germline sequence and J loses 7 bases, and the interval between the two ends is 10 bases. The CDR3, from cysteine to phenylalanine, totals 11 residues. Just CDR3 DNA is preserved here, 33 bases in frame from base 1. The germline V gene encodes CDR1 DFQATT and CDR2 SNEGSKA (reference sequence). With regard to this clone: Its antigen is currently not known. Per-nucleotide qualities are absent, and no much larger clonotype sits a single base away.

TCRbeta CDR3 regions were amplified from genomic DNA by means of the immunoSEQ Assay, a bias-controlled multiplex PCR. The authors' analysis ran thus. The number of nucleated cells in each sample was estimated from the amplification of reference gene primers within the assay. To quantify the absolute abundance of each unique TCRbeta CDR3 rearrangement, sequence reads were collapsed and filtered. For each sample, productive Simpson clonality was calculated as the square root of Simpson's diversity index over productive rearrangements. Here the immuneACCESS table is served through TCRdb, limited to in-frame sequences with V and J called. Missing clones are a known gap in these copies; in checked studies unresolved V genes cover under half, and the rest lacks a known reason. Clone size and V and J calls were adopted from that table, with D and trimming inferred from the DNA. For this sample the table gives more than 35,000 clones, of which around 90% were detected only once. Of the sample, around 21% is held by the ten largest clones.

Whole blood was collected in K2EDTA tubes by collaborating institutions according to the institutions' own protocols. Collaborator samples were shipped for TCRbeta analysis as frozen whole blood, isolated PBMCs, or DNA extracted from either sample type. The receptor comes from a man aged 60 to 75 with acute or convalescent COVID-19. The sample comprised peripheral blood. The V gene is TRBV20-1 and the J gene is TRBJ1-2, with no confident D gene call. The CDR3 loop reads CSAKEEGGYTF. The DNA sequence is given as TGCAGTGCTAAAGAGGAGGGTGGCTACACCTTC.